This entry lists 15 T cell receptor beta chains sequenced from one sample in a study of T cell repertoires in cytomegalovirus infection. TCRdb fed the reads into MiXCR, producing one record per CDR3 protein. The profile shows 680,000 or so distinct CDR3 sequences, roughly 36% of them singletons. The sequenced sample was PBMCs. The source of these receptors is a human donor in good health (CMV status not recorded). Some clones in this sample may be carry-over from other donors' samples.

The chain couples TRBV23-1 to TRBJ2-6; a weak D match, TRBD2 (6 bases). TRBV23-1 is filed as an ORF, its function uncertain. V lost 0 bases, J lost 0 bases, and 30 bases lay in between. This CDR3 is built from 24 residues. Here the CDR3 reads CASSQSGLGLAPPAVNSGANVLTF. In DNA, the CDR3 is TGCGCCAGCAGTCAATCGGGCTTGGGCCTAGCGCCACCCGCCGTTAACTCTGGGGCCAACGTCCTGACTTTC.

This clonotype was detected many times. This chain joins TRBV7-2 and TRBJ1-1, with 7 bases identical to TRBD1. This CDR3 comprises 13 residues. Germline trimming cut 5 bases from V and 11 bases from J; bases unmatched to any gene: 11. Germline V gene lookup returns CDR1 SGHTA and CDR2 FQGNSA. The CDR3 protein is CASSTTGQRRAFF. The CDR3 coding sequence is TGTGCCAGCAGCACAACGGGACAGCGGCGGGCTTTCTTT.

V is TRBV3-1 and J is TRBJ1-1, with D hard to call. Trimming took 1 base from V and 1 from J, leaving 10 bases between them. Germline CDR1 and CDR2: LGHDT and YNNKEL (reference sequence). This CDR3 contains 15 residues. The CDR3 protein is CASSQVGHENTEAFF. The CDR3 region has the DNA TGTGCCAGCAGCCAAGTGGGCCACGAGAACACTGAAGCTTTCTTT.

This clonotype was counted only a few times. This chain links TRBV6-1 with TRBJ1-2, with a tentative D call TRBD1 (5 bases). The CDR3 extends over 14 amino acids. CDR1 is MNHNS, CDR2 SASEGT, per germline. V lost 3 bases and J 4 bases, leaving 12 bases between the germline ends. CDR3 nucleotide sequence: TGTGCCAGCAGTGAGGGGCCGATCCTCTATGGCTACACCTTC. It encodes CASSEGPILYGYTF.

This clonotype was recorded many times. The chain recombines TRBV7-9 with TRBJ2-5, with 9 bases aligning to TRBD2. With V trimmed by 2 bases and J by 2 bases, 3 bases remained unmatched. Germline V gene data show CDR1 as SEHNR and CDR2 as FQNEAQ (reference sequence). CDR3 length equals 15 residues. CDR3 coding DNA: TGTGCCAGCAGCTTAAGTAGCGGGGGTCAAGAGACCCAGTACTTC. This codes for CASSLSSGGQETQYF.

This clonotype was seen more than once but under ten times. V usage is TRBV7-6 and J usage is TRBJ1-5; TRBD1 is a possible D gene (5 bases). There are 18 residues in the CDR3. CDR1 is SGHVS, CDR2 FNYEAQ, per germline. V lost 0 bases and J 0 bases, leaving 15 bases between the germline ends. The CDR3 DNA sequence: TGTGCCAGCAGCTTAGCTGGGGACTTCAGTTATAGCAATCAGCCCCAGCATTTT. Protein: CASSLAGDFSYSNQPQHF.

Here the CDR3 DNA reads TGTGCCAGCAGTTTGGGCGGGAGGGCCACTGAGACCCAGTACTTC. Its translation: CASSLGGRATETQYF. The rearrangement uses TRBV12-3 or TRBV12-4 and TRBJ2-5; 9 bases line up with TRBD2. Losses at the gene ends were 3 bases for V and 5 bases for J; bases not matched to a gene: 7. This CDR3 is built from 15 residues.

With regard to this clonotype: The CDR3 does not end in the conserved phenylalanine or tryptophan, so this is likely a read error. This chain links TRBV7-2 with TRBJ1-2, with a tentative D call TRBD1 (5 bases). V lost 5 bases to trimming and J lost 1 base, with 14 bases between them. Germline loops: CDR1 SGHTA, CDR2 FQGNSA. This CDR3 has 15 amino acids. CDR3 sequence reads: CASSPDPRGNYGYTY. DNA of the CDR3: TGTGCCAGCAGCCCAGACCCTAGGGGTAACTATGGCTACACCTAC.

As for this clonotype: Just one base apart from a much larger clone, this may be a read error. The chain couples TRBV7-2 to TRBJ2-7; 9 bases match TRBD2. This CDR3 has 13 amino acids. The V gene's germline CDR1 is SGHTA and CDR2 FQGNSA. J was trimmed by 6 bases and V by 3 bases; bases with no gene match: 3. The CDR3 here is CASSLLAGTEQYF. In nucleotides, the CDR3 is TGTGCCAGCAGCTTGCTAGCGGGAACCGAGCAGTACTTC.

This sequence joins TRBV6-8 and TRBJ1-5; D gene uncertain. Trimming removed 2 bases from V and 5 bases from J, with 10 bases in between. CDR1 is MNHGY, CDR2 SAAAGT, per germline. This CDR3 comprises 14 residues. The CDR3 DNA reads TGTGCCAGCAGTTACATCGGAGTCCATCAGCCCCAGCATTTT. Its translation: CASSYIGVHQPQHF.

The chain is built from TRBV11-2 and TRBJ2-1, with 9 bases matching TRBD2. The ends lost 1 base at V and 7 bases at J; junction bases unmatched: 5. Germline loops: CDR1 SGHAT, CDR2 FQNNGV. The CDR3 is 15 amino acids. This CDR3 is CASSLVRLAGNEQFF. DNA for the CDR3: TGTGCCAGCAGCTTAGTCCGGCTAGCGGGGAATGAGCAGTTCTTC. Supplemented by reference TRBV11-2 and TRBJ2-1, the full variable domain reads EAGVAQSPRYKIIEKRQSVAFWCNPISGHATLYWYQQILGQGPKLLIQFQNNGVVDDSQLPKDRFSAERLKGVDSTLKIQPAKLEDSAVYLCASSLVRLAGNEQFFGPGTRLTVL.

This clonotype was counted ten times or more. V usage is TRBV5-6 and J usage is TRBJ1-2; D is uncertain. CDR3 size: 14 residues. V shed 4 bases and J shed 5 bases, with 15 bases lying between them. Germline V lookup: CDR1 SGHDT, CDR2 YYEEEE. CDR3 protein: CASSPATRSYGYTF. The DNA for the CDR3 is TGTGCCAGCAGCCCAGCTACGCGCTCTTATGGCTACACCTTC.

In its sample, this clonotype was seen a few times. This chain links TRBV28 with TRBJ2-2; TRBD2 aligns across 11 bases. Germline-derived CDR1 and CDR2 are MDHEN and SYDVKM. J was trimmed by 6 bases and V by 6 bases; bases with no gene match: 21. The CDR3 totals 20 residues. In DNA, the CDR3 is TGTGCCAGCAGACCCTACCCGGGACTAGCGGAAGTGGGTAACTCCGGGGAGCTGTTTTTT. This codes for CASRPYPGLAEVGNSGELFF.

The chain combines TRBV28 with TRBJ2-7; 7 bases match TRBD2. CDR1 is MDHEN, CDR2 SYDVKM, per germline. The CDR3 has 12 residues. The ends lost 5 bases at V and 5 bases at J; junction bases unmatched: 3. The CDR3 is CASSTGGHEQYF. CDR3 bases: TGTGCCAGCAGTACGGGAGGACACGAGCAGTACTTC.

This clonotype was detected ten times or more. The chain couples TRBV5-1 to TRBJ2-1; the D gene is possibly TRBD2 (5 bases). The ends were cut back, 0 bases at V and 9 bases at J, with 19 bases in the middle. The CDR3 sequence is 16 residues long. CDR1 is SGHRS and CDR2 is YFSETQ in the germline V gene. Written as DNA, the CDR3 is TGCGCCAGCAGCTTGGCCACCGGCCTAGCACCCGGTGAGCAGTTCTTC. Its translation is CASSLATGLAPGEQFF.